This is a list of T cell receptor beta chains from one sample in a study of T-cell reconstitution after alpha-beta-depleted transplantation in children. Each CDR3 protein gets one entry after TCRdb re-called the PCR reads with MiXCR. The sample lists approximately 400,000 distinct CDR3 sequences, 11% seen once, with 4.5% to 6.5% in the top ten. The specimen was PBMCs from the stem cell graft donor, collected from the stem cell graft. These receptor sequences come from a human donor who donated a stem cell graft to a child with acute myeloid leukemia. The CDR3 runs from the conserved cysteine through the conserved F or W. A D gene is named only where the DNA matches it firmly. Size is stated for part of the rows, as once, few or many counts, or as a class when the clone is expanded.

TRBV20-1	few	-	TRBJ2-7	TGCAGTGCTAGAGATCGACGGGGGTCATCCGAGCAGTACTTC	CSARDRRGSSEQYF
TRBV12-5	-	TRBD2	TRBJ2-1	TGTGCTAGTGGTCCCCGGGGGGGCCTTGAGCAGTTCTTC	CASGPRGGLEQFF
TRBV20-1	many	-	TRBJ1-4	TGCAGTGCTAGTTCCGGGATTAATGAAAAACTGTTTTTT	CSASSGINEKLFF
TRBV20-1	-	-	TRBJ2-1	TGCAGTGCCCGCCGAGAGGTCGATGAGCAGTTCTTC	CSARREVDEQFF
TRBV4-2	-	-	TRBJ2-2	TGTGCCAGCAGCCCCATCGGTGGGGAAACCGGGGAGCTGTTTTTT	CASSPIGGETGELFF
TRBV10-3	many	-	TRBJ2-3	TGTGCCATCAGTGACCAGGGGCTCACAGATACGCAGTATTTT	CAISDQGLTDTQYF
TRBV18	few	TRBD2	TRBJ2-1	TGTGCCAGCTCACCAAAATCTAGCGGGGGGGCCAATGAGCAGTTCTTC	CASSPKSSGGANEQFF
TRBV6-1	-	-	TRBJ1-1	TGTGCCATCAACGTCCCACAGGCAGGGGACACTGAAGCTTTCTTT	CAINVPQAGDTEAFF
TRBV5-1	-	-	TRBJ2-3	TGCGCCAGCAGCTTTGGACCACAGGGTAGTACAGATACGCAGTATTTT	CASSFGPQGSTDTQYF
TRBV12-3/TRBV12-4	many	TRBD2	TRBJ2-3	TGTGCCAGCAGTAACCGACTAGCGGAGACTTCAGATACGCAGTATTTT	CASSNRLAETSDTQYF
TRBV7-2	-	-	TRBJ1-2	TGTGCCAGCAGCTTCTCAGGTCCAGATGGCTACACCTTC	CASSFSGPDGYTF
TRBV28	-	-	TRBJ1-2	TGTGCCAGCGAGCCCGGTCGGGACTATGGCTACACCTTC	CASEPGRDYGYTF